Listed below are T cell receptor beta chains from one sample, sequenced in a study of blood T cell repertoires in COVID-19. Sequenced by immunoSEQ multiplex PCR; TCRdb stores in-frame clones only, minus some. The sample holds under 85,000 clones; roughly 90% are singletons and the top ten take 5% to 6.5%. Sequenced input: peripheral blood. These TCRs come from a middle-aged man with acute or convalescent COVID-19. CDR3s include the opening cysteine and the closing phenylalanine or tryptophan. A D gene is named only where the DNA matches it firmly. Rows may omit the clone size; those that give it use once, few, many or a size class.

v_gene: TRBV6-5
d_gene: NA
j_gene: TRBJ2-1
abundance: NA
CDR3nt: TGTGCCAGCAGTCGGGACTCGACCTACAATGAGCAGTTCTTC
CDR3aa: CASSRDSTYNEQFF

v_gene: TRBV9
d_gene: TRBD1
j_gene: TRBJ1-4
abundance: NA
CDR3nt: TGTGCCAGCAGCCCTCGGACCGGGACAGGGGGGGACCTGTTTTTT
CDR3aa: CASSPRTGTGGDLFF

v_gene: TRBV5-4
d_gene: NA
j_gene: TRBJ1-1
abundance: NA
CDR3nt: TGTGCCAGCAGCTTGTCCGGCGGGGAGACGAGGAGAGCTTTCTTT
CDR3aa: CASSLSGGETRRAFF

v_gene: TRBV19
d_gene: TRBD2
j_gene: TRBJ2-1
abundance: NA
CDR3nt: TGTGCCAGTAGTACAGGGACTAGCGGGAGAAGTTTTGATGAGCAGTTCTTC
CDR3aa: CASSTGTSGRSFDEQFF

v_gene: TRBV14
d_gene: NA
j_gene: TRBJ1-2
abundance: NA
CDR3nt: TGTGCCAGCAGCCAGACCAGGTGGGATGGCTACACCTTC
CDR3aa: CASSQTRWDGYTF

v_gene: TRBV27
d_gene: TRBD1
j_gene: TRBJ1-2
abundance: NA
CDR3nt: TGTGCCAGCAGTTTACTTTCAGGGGGCGCCCTCTATGGCTACACCTTC
CDR3aa: CASSLLSGGALYGYTF

v_gene: TRBV7-8
d_gene: TRBD1
j_gene: TRBJ1-1
abundance: NA
CDR3nt: TGTGCCAGCAGCTTAGGCCGGTCCAGGGGGCCCGTAGTAGGGCGTTTT
CDR3aa: CASSLGRSRGPVVGRF

v_gene: TRBV7-9
d_gene: NA
j_gene: TRBJ2-2
abundance: NA
CDR3nt: TGTGCCAGCAGCTTAGCGCTCGCAGTAAACACCGGGGAGCTGTTTTTT
CDR3aa: CASSLALAVNTGELFF

v_gene: TRBV25-1
d_gene: NA
j_gene: TRBJ1-4
abundance: NA
CDR3nt: TGTGCCAGCAGTGAATCAAGGGGTTATGTTGAAAAACTGTTTTTT
CDR3aa: CASSESRGYVEKLFF

v_gene: TRBV9
d_gene: TRBD1
j_gene: TRBJ2-2
abundance: NA
CDR3nt: TGTGCCAGCAGCGACCCGACAGGGCCCTTTGTAGACACCGGGGAGCTGTTTTTT
CDR3aa: CASSDPTGPFVDTGELFF

v_gene: TRBV6-5
d_gene: TRBD1
j_gene: TRBJ2-7
abundance: few
CDR3nt: TGTGCCAGCAGTCGGACAGGGGGTTCCCACGAGCAGTACTTC
CDR3aa: CASSRTGGSHEQYF

v_gene: TRBV5-1
d_gene: NA
j_gene: TRBJ2-5
abundance: NA
CDR3nt: TGCGCCAGCAGCTTGTCGCAGCAAGAGACCCAGTACTTC
CDR3aa: CASSLSQQETQYF

v_gene: TRBV7-2
d_gene: TRBD2
j_gene: TRBJ2-3
abundance: once
CDR3nt: TGTGCCAGCAGCGATAGCGGGAGTGGAGATACGCAGTATTTT
CDR3aa: CASSDSGSGDTQYF

v_gene: TRBV9
d_gene: TRBD1
j_gene: TRBJ1-3
abundance: once
CDR3nt: TGTGCCAGCACGGAGGGGACAGGGTCTACCCTGGCCGGAAACACCATATATTTT
CDR3aa: CASTEGTGSTLAGNTIYF

v_gene: TRBV18
d_gene: TRBD2
j_gene: TRBJ2-1
abundance: NA
CDR3nt: TGTGCCAGCTCACCACCGAGCCTAGCGGGAGGAGCGGCGCAGTTCTTC
CDR3aa: CASSPPSLAGGAAQFF

v_gene: TRBV10-3
d_gene: NA
j_gene: TRBJ1-5
abundance: few
CDR3nt: TGTGCCATCAGTGGGGGAGATAGCAATCAGCCCCAGCATTTT
CDR3aa: CAISGGDSNQPQHF

v_gene: TRBV11-3
d_gene: TRBD2
j_gene: TRBJ2-2
abundance: NA
CDR3nt: TGTGCCAGCAGCCGCACTAGCGGGAGGAACACCGGGGAGCTGTTTTTT
CDR3aa: CASSRTSGRNTGELFF

v_gene: TRBV7-2
d_gene: NA
j_gene: TRBJ2-5
abundance: NA
CDR3nt: TGTGCCAGCAGCTTAATCGGGATCCAACAAGAGACCCAGTACTTC
CDR3aa: CASSLIGIQQETQYF

v_gene: TRBV5-3
d_gene: TRBD2
j_gene: TRBJ2-3
abundance: NA
CDR3nt: TGTGCCAGAAGCTTCAAGACTAGCGGGAGGACTAGCACAGATACGCAGTATTTT
CDR3aa: CARSFKTSGRTSTDTQYF

v_gene: TRBV27
d_gene: NA
j_gene: TRBJ2-5
abundance: NA
CDR3nt: TGTGCCAGCAGTTTGGGGTTCGGGGGTGAGACCCAGTACTTC
CDR3aa: CASSLGFGGETQYF

v_gene: TRBV9
d_gene: TRBD1
j_gene: TRBJ1-2
abundance: once
CDR3nt: TGTGCCAGCAGCGCCAGCCGGGACAGGGGGCGCAGGAGCTATGGCTACACCTTC
CDR3aa: CASSASRDRGRRSYGYTF

v_gene: TRBV24-1
d_gene: TRBD1
j_gene: TRBJ1-2
abundance: NA
CDR3nt: TGTGCCACCAGGGGGACAGGGGCTGAAGGCTACACCTTC
CDR3aa: CATRGTGAEGYTF

v_gene: TRBV7-9
d_gene: TRBD1
j_gene: TRBJ1-2
abundance: NA
CDR3nt: TGTGCCAGCAGCCCCCCAAGGGACAGGGGGAATAACTATGGCTACACCTTC
CDR3aa: CASSPPRDRGNNYGYTF

v_gene: TRBV21-1
d_gene: NA
j_gene: TRBJ2-7
abundance: once
CDR3nt: TGTGCCAGCAGCAATCAAGGGACACCCTCCGAGCAGTACTTC
CDR3aa: CASSNQGTPSEQYF

v_gene: TRBV2
d_gene: TRBD1
j_gene: TRBJ1-1
abundance: NA
CDR3nt: TGTGCCAGCGGAAGGGGGCAATGGACTGAAGCTTTCTTT
CDR3aa: CASGRGQWTEAFF

v_gene: TRBV3-1/TRBV3-2
d_gene: NA
j_gene: TRBJ2-3
abundance: NA
CDR3nt: TGTGCCAGCAGCCAAGCGGGAACCTACACAGATACGCAGTATTTT
CDR3aa: CASSQAGTYTDTQYF

v_gene: TRBV5-1
d_gene: TRBD2
j_gene: TRBJ2-1
abundance: once
CDR3nt: TGCGCCAGCAGCACACTAGCGCGAGACAATGAGCAGTTCTTC
CDR3aa: CASSTLARDNEQFF

v_gene: TRBV4-1
d_gene: TRBD1
j_gene: TRBJ2-5
abundance: NA
CDR3nt: TGCGCCAGCAGCCAATTAGTCGGGGACAGGGGGCGAGAGACCCAGTACTTC
CDR3aa: CASSQLVGDRGRETQYF

v_gene: TRBV7-6
d_gene: NA
j_gene: TRBJ2-7
abundance: NA
CDR3nt: TGTGCCAGCAGCTTAGGGGGAGGGGGCTCCTACGAGCAGTACTTC
CDR3aa: CASSLGGGGSYEQYF

v_gene: TRBV11-1
d_gene: TRBD1
j_gene: TRBJ2-7
abundance: NA
CDR3nt: TGTGCCAGCAGCCCCGGACAGGTCCTATACGAGCAGTACTTC
CDR3aa: CASSPGQVLYEQYF

v_gene: TRBV7-2
d_gene: TRBD1
j_gene: TRBJ2-5
abundance: NA
CDR3nt: TGTGCCAGCAGCTTAGGGGGACAGGGGGAGACCCAGTACTTC
CDR3aa: CASSLGGQGETQYF

v_gene: TRBV18
d_gene: TRBD2
j_gene: TRBJ2-1
abundance: NA
CDR3nt: TGTGCCAGCTCACCACCGAGTAGCGGGGTGGTTAGTGAGCAGTTCTTC
CDR3aa: CASSPPSSGVVSEQFF

v_gene: TRBV5-1
d_gene: NA
j_gene: TRBJ1-2
abundance: NA
CDR3nt: TGCGCCAGCGCAACCACAGGGAACTATGGCTACACCTTC
CDR3aa: CASATTGNYGYTF

v_gene: TRBV6-5
d_gene: TRBD1
j_gene: TRBJ1-3
abundance: NA
CDR3nt: TGTGCCAGCAATTACTGGACAGGAGACTCTGGAAACACCATATATTTT
CDR3aa: CASNYWTGDSGNTIYF

v_gene: TRBV6-6
d_gene: NA
j_gene: TRBJ2-2
abundance: NA
CDR3nt: TGTGCCAGTCAGGGGGAGGATAGATACACCGGGGAGCTGTTTTTT
CDR3aa: CASQGEDRYTGELFF

v_gene: TRBV29-1
d_gene: NA
j_gene: TRBJ1-3
abundance: NA
CDR3nt: TGCAGCGTCGCCCGGGGGGGCGGAAACACCATATATTTT
CDR3aa: CSVARGGGNTIYF

v_gene: TRBV11-3
d_gene: NA
j_gene: TRBJ1-2
abundance: NA
CDR3nt: TGTGCCAGCAGCTGGAGCACTAACTATGGCTACACCTTC
CDR3aa: CASSWSTNYGYTF

v_gene: TRBV11-2
d_gene: NA
j_gene: TRBJ2-3
abundance: NA
CDR3nt: TGTGCCAGCAGCCTGGGCCTGTGGGATACGCAGTATTTT
CDR3aa: CASSLGLWDTQYF